A single sample is the source of the 2 T cell receptor beta chains below, sequenced in a study of radiotherapy plus CTLA-4 blockade in lung cancer. Generated by immunoSEQ multiplex PCR, the TCRdb table keeps only in-frame clones and is missing some. Of roughly 77,000 clones in the sample, roughly 74% were seen once. The material was peripheral blood, obtained from a patient treated with radiotherapy plus ipilimumab. The receptors were gathered from a human donor with non-small cell lung cancer whose response to radiotherapy plus ipilimumab could not be evaluated.

At least ten counts were recorded for this clone. V gene TRBV28 combines with J gene TRBJ2-2; a possible D gene is TRBD2 (5 bases). V lost 3 bases to trimming and J lost 4 bases, with 15 bases between them. Germline lookup yields CDR1 MDHEN and CDR2 SYDVKM. The CDR3 covers 16 residues. The CDR3 region is CASSFLFRTSTGELFF. Here the CDR3 DNA reads TGTGCCAGCAGTTTTCTTTTCAGGACTTCCACCGGGGAGCTGTTTTTT.

J is TRBJ2-5 and V is TRBV6-1; weak D call: TRBD1 (5 bases). V lost 3 bases and J 3 bases, leaving 11 bases between the germline ends. Germline loops: CDR1 MNHNS, CDR2 SASEGT. The CDR3 runs to 14 residues. The CDR3 spells CASSDRQLKETQYF. Here the CDR3 DNA reads TGTGCCAGCAGTGATCGACAGCTTAAAGAGACCCAGTACTTC.